This T cell receptor beta chain was captured in a study of healthy donors' naive CD4 and CD8 T cells. Study overall: Donors, half of them female, were 20-25, 40-50 or 60-70 years old. Findings of the study overall: Negatively charged CDR3s marked CD8+ lineage; positively charged CDR3s marked CD4+ lineage.

Worth noting for this clonotype: The antigen is undetermined.

A linear amplification protocol produced the TCR libraries from roughly 480 ng of total RNA. MiXCR, applied by TCRdb to the reads, yields one record per CDR3 protein. Here the sample spans 150,000 to 200,000 distinct CDR3 sequences, around three quarters being singletons. Naive T cells were sorted: CD4+CD8-CD45RO-CD45RA+ for CD4+, CD8+CD4-CD45RA+CD27bright for CD8+. V lost 6 bases and J 1 base, leaving 13 bases between the germline ends. Germline V CDR1 and CDR2: SQVTM, ANQGSEA. The CDR3 has 13 amino acids. The TCR sequence derives from a pool of human donors in good health; the sample pools cells from several healthy donors. Sequenced: naive CD4+ and CD8+ T cells sorted from blood, pooled from several donors. The V gene is TRBV29-1, the J gene TRBJ2-7; D may be TRBD1 (6 bases). As DNA, the CDR3 is TGCAGCGTAATGACAGGTGTGTCCTACGAGCAGTACTTC. As protein: CSVMTGVSYEQYF.